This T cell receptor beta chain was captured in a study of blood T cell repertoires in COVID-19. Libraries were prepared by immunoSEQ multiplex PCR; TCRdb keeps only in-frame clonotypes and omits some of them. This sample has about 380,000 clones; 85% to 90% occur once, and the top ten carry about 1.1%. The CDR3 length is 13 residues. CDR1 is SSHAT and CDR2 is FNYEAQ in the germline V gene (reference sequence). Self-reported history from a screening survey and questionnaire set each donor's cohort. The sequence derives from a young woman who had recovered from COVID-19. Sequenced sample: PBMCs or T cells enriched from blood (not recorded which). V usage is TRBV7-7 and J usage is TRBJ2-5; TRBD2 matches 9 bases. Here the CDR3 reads CATRAGGGETQYF. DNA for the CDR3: TGTGCTACCCGAGCGGGGGGCGGCGAGACCCAGTACTTC.